A single sample gave rise to the 27 T cell receptor beta chains below, sequenced in a study of blood T cell repertoires in COVID-19. The repertoire was sequenced with immunoSEQ multiplex PCR; TCRdb's copy has only in-frame clones and lacks some. There are some 200,000 clones in the sample; approximately 85% occur only once, and 2% to 3% lies in the top ten. Sample: peripheral blood. Receptors were obtained from a woman aged 70 to 79 with COVID-19, enrolled during active disease.

This clone has ten or more counts. V and J are TRBV23-1 and TRBJ1-2; the match to TRBD1 covers 8 bases. TRBV23-1 is an ORF; its function is uncertain. V dropped 4 bases and J dropped 6; count of bases not matched to a gene: 10. The CDR3 has 15 residues. Written as DNA, the CDR3 is TGCGCCAGCAGTCGGATACAGGGGGACCTCAATGGCTACACCTTC. It translates to CASSRIQGDLNGYTF.

This clone occurred once. The rearrangement links TRBV28 to TRBJ2-6; a possible D gene is TRBD1 (5 bases). V lost 9 bases, J lost 1 base, and 10 bases lay in between. The CDR3 length is 14 residues. From germline, CDR1 is MDHEN and CDR2 SYDVKM. This chain's CDR3 is CASDKGSGANVLTF. The CDR3 DNA reads TGTGCCAGTGACAAGGGGTCTGGGGCCAACGTCCTGACTTTC.

The V and J genes are TRBV29-1 and TRBJ1-1; TRBD1 matches at 7 bases. J was trimmed by 3 bases and V by 7 bases; bases with no gene match: 8. CDR3 size: 13 residues. Germline CDR1 reads SQVTM; CDR2 reads ANQGSEA. The CDR3 protein is CSASTGRDTEAFF. The CDR3 DNA reads TGCAGCGCGTCGACAGGGCGCGACACTGAAGCTTTCTTT.

The gene calls are TRBV5-4 and TRBJ2-2; D may be TRBD1 (6 bases). V lost 0 bases to trimming and J lost 3 bases, with 12 bases between them. The CDR3 has 16 amino acids. Per the germline V gene, CDR1 is SGHNT and CDR2 is YYREEE (reference sequence). CDR3 sequence reads: CASSLGRRGDTGELFF. The CDR3 nucleotides read TGTGCCAGCAGCTTGGGACGCAGGGGAGACACCGGGGAGCTGTTTTTT.

Here the CDR3 DNA reads TGTGCCAGCAATCCTGGGAGCTCCTATAATTCACCCCTCCACTTT. Its translation is CASNPGSSYNSPLHF. The gene calls are TRBV28 and TRBJ1-6, with D unclear. This CDR3 comprises 15 residues. From germline, CDR1 is MDHEN and CDR2 SYDVKM. Between the trimmed V and J ends, which lost 7 bases and 0 bases, there was a span of 10 bases.

This sequence joins TRBV2 and TRBJ1-4; weak D call: TRBD1 (6 bases). CDR3 length: 15 amino acids. CDR1 and CDR2 from the germline V gene are SNHLY and FYNNEI. Trimming shortened V by 0 bases and J by 1 base, and 6 bases separated the two germline ends. For the CDR3, the DNA is TGTGCCAGCAGTGAAGCGGGACAAACTAATGAAAAACTGTTTTTT. This sequence encodes CASSEAGQTNEKLFF.

This chain links TRBV4-3 with TRBJ2-1; weak D call: TRBD2 (6 bases). The V and J ends lost 0 bases and 7 bases respectively, with 10 bases between them. CDR1 is LGHNA, CDR2 YSLEER, per germline. This CDR3 region has 14 residues. CDR3 in DNA: TGCGCCAGCAGCCAAGATCGGGAGCTTAATGAGCAGTTCTTC. It yields the protein CASSQDRELNEQFF.

The chain joins TRBV10-3 to TRBJ1-6, with 8 bases that match TRBD1. With 5 bases clipped from V and 3 bases from J, the junction kept 6 bases outside the gene matches. CDR1 ENHRY and CDR2 SYGVKD come from the germline V gene. The CDR3 has 16 amino acids. The CDR3 nucleotides read TGTGCCATCAGTAAACAGGGGGACCTCTATAATTCACCCCTCCACTTT. Amino acid sequence: CAISKQGDLYNSPLHF.

This chain uses TRBV5-4 with TRBJ2-5, with unresolved D. Deletions cut 4 bases from V and 0 bases from J, with 7 bases between. Germline-derived CDR1 and CDR2 are SGHNT and YYREEE (reference sequence). This CDR3 is built from 13 residues. CDR3 nucleotides: TGTGCCAGCAGCCCCCGGTACCAAGAGACCCAGTACTTC. As protein: CASSPRYQETQYF.

This chain joins TRBV10-2 and TRBJ2-1; possibly TRBD2 for D (6 bases). Germline-derived CDR1 and CDR2 are WSHSY and SAAADI. V shed 10 bases and J shed 4 bases, with 20 bases lying between them. The CDR3 contains 15 residues. The CDR3 here is CAISLAGGAYNEQFF. CDR3 coding DNA: TGCGCCATCTCTCTTGCCGGGGGTGCTTACAATGAGCAGTTCTTC.

Concerning this clone: Other DNA sequences in this sample translate to the same CDR3. The chain has TRBV12-3 or TRBV12-4 and TRBJ1-5; TRBD1 agrees at 7 bases. V was clipped by 6 bases and J by 4 bases; unmatched bases: 3. This CDR3 is 13 amino acids long. The DNA of the CDR3 is TGTGCCAGCAGCCGACAGGGTAATCAGCCCCAGCATTTT. Protein sequence: CASSRQGNQPQHF.

This clone was picked up a small number of times. The chain recombines TRBV18 with TRBJ1-1; 7 nucleotides match TRBD1. V shed 4 bases and J 0 bases; nucleotides not matched to a gene: 5. Looked up from germline, CDR1 is KGHSH and CDR2 is LQKENI. This CDR3 has 15 amino acids. The CDR3, as DNA: TGTGCCAGCTCACGTACAGGGGAATTGAACACTGAAGCTTTCTTT. Translated: CASSRTGELNTEAFF.

To note about this clone: Other DNA sequences in this sample translate to the same CDR3. This rearrangement joins TRBV7-2 to TRBJ1-5; D ambiguous. The CDR3 sequence is 15 residues long. Germline CDR1 and CDR2: SGHTA and FQGNSA. The V gene lost 1 base and the J gene lost 1 base, with 8 bases spanning the gap. Here the CDR3 DNA reads TGTGCCAGCAGCTTAGTCGCGGGGAGCAATCAGCCCCAGCATTTT. It translates to CASSLVAGSNQPQHF.

This clone was detected a few times. This chain uses TRBV19 with TRBJ2-7; possibly TRBD1 for D (5 bases). Per germline, CDR1 LNHDA and CDR2 SQIVND (reference sequence). The CDR3 loop spans 15 amino acids. V was shortened by 2 bases and J by 4 bases, with 15 bases between the two germline ends. The chain's CDR3 is CASSINQGKWYEQYF. The CDR3 DNA follows: TGTGCCAGTAGTATAAACCAGGGAAAGTGGTACGAGCAGTACTTC.

The sample holds one count of this clone. The rearrangement joins TRBV30 to TRBJ2-2, with 10 bases that match TRBD2. The CDR3 runs to 14 residues. Germline CDR1 reads GTSNPN; CDR2 reads SVGIG (reference sequence). Unmatched junction bases numbered 2, after V lost 0 bases and J lost 7 bases. The CDR3, as DNA: TGTGCCTGGAGTGTACGGACTAGCGGCGGGGAGCTGTTTTTT. This gives the protein CAWSVRTSGGELFF.

The chain carries TRBV5-5 and TRBJ2-7, with D possibly TRBD2 on 6 matching bases. Looked up from germline, CDR1 is SGHKS and CDR2 is YYEKEE (reference sequence). The CDR3 is 16 amino acids. V was pared by 2 bases and J by 0 bases, with 15 bases between. In nucleotides, the CDR3 is TGTGCCAGCAGCTTTTTCGCACGGGGGTCCTCCTACGAGCAGTACTTC. Its protein is CASSFFARGSSYEQYF.

This rearrangement joins TRBV15 to TRBJ2-3, with 10 bases fitting TRBD2. Germline V gives CDR1 LNHNV, CDR2 YYDKDF (reference sequence). After removal of 0 bases from V and 0 bases from J, the junction contained 0 bases not matched to a gene. The CDR3 covers 16 residues. The DNA for the CDR3 is TGTGCCACCAGCAGAGATAGCGGGGGGAGCACAGATACGCAGTATTTT. Protein: CATSRDSGGSTDTQYF.

This rearrangement joins TRBV9 to TRBJ2-5, with a weak D call TRBD1 (5 bases). This CDR3 is 13 amino acids long. Germline assignment: CDR1 SGDLS and CDR2 YYNGEE. V was clipped by 6 bases and J by 4 bases, with 13 bases between them. The CDR3 nucleotides read TGTGCCAGCAACCCAGGGTTAGGAGAGACCCAGTACTTC. The encoded protein is CASNPGLGETQYF.

The gene calls are TRBV6-9 and TRBJ2-2; D is unclear. V shed 2 bases and J shed 4 bases, with 17 bases lying between them. Per the germline V gene, CDR1 is MNHGY and CDR2 is SVAAGI. The CDR3 has 17 amino acids. CDR3 nucleotide sequence: TGTGCCAGCAGTTATATCTTTTTTAGAGGTACCACCGGGGAGCTGTTTTTT. This sequence encodes CASSYIFFRGTTGELFF.

V and J are TRBV10-3 and TRBJ2-1, with D perhaps matching TRBD2 (5 bases). Germline CDR1 reads ENHRY; CDR2 reads SYGVKD. The CDR3 totals 13 residues. The V end lost 10 bases, the J end lost 1 base, and 11 bases lay between the germline ends. Written as DNA, the CDR3 is TGTGCCACGGGATTGGAGTCCTACAATGAGCAGTTCTTC. Translated, it gives CATGLESYNEQFF.

The chain links TRBV18 to TRBJ1-5; 7 bases agree with TRBD1. J gave up 2 bases and V 2 bases, and 9 bases lay outside the gene matches. The CDR3 extends over 17 amino acids. CDR1 KGHSH and CDR2 LQKENI come from the germline V gene. CDR3 amino acids: CASSPLLLQGGNQPQHF. The CDR3 bases are TGTGCCAGCTCACCATTACTGCTCCAGGGGGGCAATCAGCCCCAGCATTTT.

The rearrangement joins TRBV21-1 to TRBJ1-1; no DNA check was done on the table's D call, TRBD1. TRBV21-1 is a documented pseudogene. The CDR3 has 14 amino acids. The chain's CDR3 is CASSAGTLNTEAFF. CDR3 nucleotides: TGTGCCAGCAGCGCCGGGACACTGAACACTGAAGCTTTCTTT.

This chain uses TRBV11-1 with TRBJ1-1, with unresolved D. Between the trimmed V and J ends, which lost 3 bases and 7 bases, there was a span of 15 bases. The CDR3 is made up of 14 amino acids. Germline V lookup: CDR1 SGHAT, CDR2 FQDESV (reference sequence). The chain's CDR3 is CASSFAATPSEAFF. The CDR3, as DNA: TGTGCCAGCAGCTTCGCGGCCACTCCCAGTGAAGCTTTCTTT.

The rearrangement links TRBV15 to TRBJ1-3; D is ambiguous. V lost 3 bases to trimming and J lost 6 bases, with 15 bases between them. This CDR3 comprises 15 residues. Germline assignment: CDR1 LNHNV and CDR2 YYDKDF (reference sequence). The CDR3 nucleotides are TGTGCCACCAGCAGGTTTGACATGTCATTAAACACCATATATTTT. This codes for CATSRFDMSLNTIYF. The variable domain in full, with the rest retrieved from reference TRBV15 and TRBJ1-3, is DAMVIQNPRYQVTQFGKPVTLSCSQTLNHNVMYWYQQKSSQAPKLLFHYYDKDFNNEADTPDNFQSRRPNTSFCFLDIRSPGLGDTAMYLCATSRFDMSLNTIYFGEGSWLTVV.

The table lists this clone with a count of one. The chain carries TRBV19 and TRBJ2-2; 11 bases agree with TRBD2. CDR1 is LNHDA and CDR2 is SQIVND in the germline V gene (reference sequence). The CDR3 covers 15 residues. Trimming took 7 bases from V and 3 from J; bases not matched to a gene: 4. CDR3: CASTGTSGDTGELFF. In nucleotides, the CDR3 is TGTGCCAGTACCGGGACTAGCGGCGACACCGGGGAGCTGTTTTTT.

The chain has TRBV9 and TRBJ1-4, with D perhaps TRBD1 (6 bases). The V and J ends lost 4 bases and 8 bases respectively, with 15 bases between them. From germline, CDR1 is SGDLS and CDR2 YYNGEE. The CDR3 has 14 amino acids. The CDR3 protein is CASSRGRGEEKLFF. DNA for the CDR3: TGTGCCAGCAGCCGGGGCAGGGGTGAGGAAAAACTGTTTTTT. The full variable domain, in which reference TRBV9 and TRBJ1-4 provide the parts outside the CDR3, is DSGVTQTPKHLITATGQRVTLRCSPRSGDLSVYWYQQSLDQGLQFLIQYYNGEERAKGNILERFSAQQFPDLHSELNLSSLELGDSALYFCASSRGRGEEKLFFGSGTQLSVL.

The genes are TRBV7-3 and TRBJ2-3, with 8 bases identical to TRBD1. CDR3 length equals 16 residues. The germline V gene encodes CDR1 SGHTA and CDR2 FQGTGA. Trimming removed 5 bases from V and 5 bases from J; junction bases left unmatched: 12. Written as DNA, the CDR3 is TGTGCCAGCAGCCTCGTTCGAGCAGGGGGCAAAGATACGCAGTATTTT. It specifies CASSLVRAGGKDTQYF.